This TCR beta chain was sequenced in a study of T cell responses to AZD1222 COVID-19 vaccine. Only in-frame clones appear in the TCRdb table, and some are missing; sequencing was by immunoSEQ multiplex PCR. Among approximately 92,000 clones listed, roughly nine tenths were seen once. A remark on this clone: Its antigen is undetermined.

Study-level findings and limits: Receipt of two AZD1222 doses was followed by a rise in Spike-specific TCR breadth and depth.

Between the trimmed V and J ends, which lost 10 bases and 2 bases, there was a span of 19 bases. This CDR3 has 15 amino acids. The TCR originated in an adult in good health. The rearrangement uses TRBV5-3 and TRBJ1-5; tentative D call: TRBD1 (5 bases). TRBV5-3 is treated as an ORF (open reading frame) with a function not yet certain. The sample was peripheral blood, taken on day 0 of AZD1222 vaccination. CDR3 residues: CAEAPRDSGNQPQHF. The DNA for the CDR3 is TGTGCCGAAGCCCCCAGGGATTCGGGCAATCAGCCCCAGCATTTT.